This T cell receptor beta chain was sequenced for a study of blood T cell repertoires in COVID-19. Study-wide context: There were acute and convalescent COVID-19 samples, and they came from the United States, Italy and Spain. In each case, the material was cDNA or gDNA derived from T cells, B-cell-depleted T cells, or PBMCs.

Generated by immunoSEQ multiplex PCR, the TCRdb table keeps only in-frame clones and is missing some. The repertoire consists of tens of thousands of clones, with about 81% occurring once and the leading ten covering more than 6.5%. CDR1 and CDR2 from the germline V gene are LGHDT and YNNKEL (reference sequence). V dropped 0 bases and J dropped 5 bases, with 4 bases sitting between them. This CDR3 region has 12 residues. This sequence was found in a human donor in a cohort sampled during active COVID-19. Sequencing was performed on peripheral blood. J is TRBJ1-2 and V is TRBV3-1 (or the pseudogene TRBV3-2), with D uncertain. The CDR3 sequence is CASSQDRYGYTF. CDR3 sequence (DNA): TGTGCCAGCAGCCAAGATCGGTATGGCTACACCTTC.